The next 10 T cell receptor beta chains were all read from a single sample in a study of CD8 T cells in ankylosing spondylitis. TCRdb passed the 5' RACE reads through MiXCR, listing each CDR3 protein once. There are just over 300,000 distinct CDR3 sequences in the sample; less than 25% occur only once, and roughly 3.6% lies in the top ten. Input material: blood, either unsorted or a sorted T cell fraction (not recorded which). These receptors were obtained from a female donor with ankylosing spondylitis or in good health (not recorded which).

This clonotype turned up a few times. The chain is built from TRBV7-2 and TRBJ2-3; D is unclear. CDR1 and CDR2 from the germline V gene are SGHTA and FQGNSA. V was shortened by 5 bases and J by 2 bases, with 5 bases between the two germline ends. The CDR3 contains 12 residues. The CDR3 spells CASSPNTDTQYF. As DNA, the CDR3 is TGTGCCAGCAGCCCAAACACAGATACGCAGTATTTT.

This clonotype was seen more than once but under ten times. The chain recombines TRBV12-3 or TRBV12-4 with TRBJ1-5; D gene unclear. V was shortened by 3 bases and J by 2 bases, with 8 bases between the two germline ends. The CDR3 sequence is 14 residues long. As DNA, the CDR3 is TGTGCCAGCAGTTTCCGGGTTCGCAATCAGCCCCAGCATTTT. Protein: CASSFRVRNQPQHF.

V gene TRBV7-2 combines with J gene TRBJ2-7, with 9 bases fitting TRBD2. The CDR3 runs 15 residues. After removal of 0 bases from V and 7 bases from J, the junction contained 7 bases not matched to a gene. Germline loops: CDR1 SGHTA, CDR2 FQGNSA. The CDR3 loop is CASSLATAGGGEQYF. The CDR3 bases are TGTGCCAGCAGCTTAGCGACAGCGGGAGGCGGGGAGCAGTACTTC. Looking up the rest from reference TRBV7-2 and TRBJ2-7 gives the full variable domain: GAGVSQSPSNKVTEKGKDVELRCDPISGHTALYWYRQSLGQGLEFLIYFQGNSAPDKSGLPSDRFSAERTGGSVSTLTIQRTQQEDSAVYLCASSLATAGGGEQYFGPGTRLTVT.

In this sample, this clonotype turned up many times. The gene calls are TRBV20-1 and TRBJ2-3; D perhaps matches TRBD2 (5 bases). The CDR3 has 14 residues. V lost 1 base, J lost 0 bases, and 8 bases lay in between. Looked up from germline, CDR1 is DFQATT and CDR2 is SNEGSKA (reference sequence). The CDR3 nucleotides are TGCAGTGCTAGAGCTCGAGGGAGCACAGATACGCAGTATTTT. Translating it yields CSARARGSTDTQYF.

This sequence joins TRBV19 and TRBJ2-3; the match to TRBD2 covers 9 bases. CDR1 LNHDA and CDR2 SQIVND come from the germline V gene (reference sequence). The CDR3 consists of 16 residues. The trim removed 1 base at V and 2 bases at J, leaving 4 bases unmatched. Written as DNA, the CDR3 is TGTGCCAGTAGTATAGCGGCTAGCGGGAACACAGATACGCAGTATTTT. Amino acid sequence: CASSIAASGNTDTQYF.

The chain combines TRBV18 with TRBJ2-7; 14 positions match TRBD2. After removal of 5 bases from V and 5 bases from J, the junction contained 5 bases not matched to a gene. Germline loops: CDR1 KGHSH, CDR2 LQKENI. CDR3 length: 15 amino acids. CDR3 amino acids: CASSYGLAGGHEQYF. DNA of the CDR3: TGTGCCAGCTCATACGGACTAGCGGGAGGTCACGAGCAGTACTTC.

The J gene is TRBJ2-7, the V gene TRBV20-1, with D perhaps TRBD2 (6 bases). V lost 0 bases and J 4 bases, leaving 13 bases between the germline ends. CDR1 and CDR2 (germline): DFQATT, SNEGSKA (reference sequence). The CDR3 length is 14 residues. CDR3 residues: CSAREGGVVYEQYF. The CDR3 DNA sequence: TGCAGTGCTAGAGAGGGGGGAGTCGTTTACGAGCAGTACTTC.

This clonotype was seen a few times. The chain uses TRBV5-5 and TRBJ2-2, with D maybe TRBD1 (6 bases). Trimming removed 2 bases from V and 4 bases from J, with 15 bases in between. Germline CDR1 is SGHKS and CDR2 is YYEKEE (reference sequence). The CDR3 contains 16 residues. DNA for the CDR3: TGTGCCAGCAGCTTTGGTACCGGGACAACCACCGGGGAGCTGTTTTTT. This encodes CASSFGTGTTTGELFF.

The chain combines TRBV20-1 with TRBJ1-3; D might be TRBD1 (6 bases). CDR1 is DFQATT and CDR2 is SNEGSKA in the germline V gene (reference sequence). The CDR3 length is 15 residues. V was clipped by 2 bases and J by 4 bases, with 15 bases between them. The CDR3 DNA is TGCAGTGCTAGACCCAACTTACAGGGAGGAAACACCATATATTTT. This gives the protein CSARPNLQGGNTIYF.

In nucleotides, the CDR3 is TGCGCCAGCAGCCAAGGTCCCAGGGGTCCTTGGAGAACAGATACGCAGTATTTT. Translation: CASSQGPRGPWRTDTQYF. The gene calls are TRBV4-3 and TRBJ2-3, with D possibly matching TRBD1 (6 bases). Trimming left V 1 base short and J 3 bases short, with 20 bases between. Germline values: CDR1 LGHNA, CDR2 YSLEER. This CDR3 contains 18 residues.